Listed below are T cell receptor beta chains from one sample, sequenced in a study of PD-1 blockade in classical Hodgkin lymphoma. Assay used: immunoSEQ multiplex PCR; TCRdb lists only in-frame clones, some missing. The sample yields more than 40,000 clones, approximately 91% seen once. The material was peripheral blood mononuclear cells (PBMCs), obtained at baseline. The source of these receptors is a human donor with classical Hodgkin lymphoma. The CDR3 runs from the conserved cysteine through the conserved F or W. A D gene is named only where the DNA matches it firmly.

v_call: TRBV19
d_call: .
cdr3_aa: CASSIATAGQETQYF

v_call: TRBV5-5
d_call: TRBD1
cdr3_aa: CASRAHTGGNTEAFF

v_call: TRBV7-6
d_call: .
cdr3_aa: CASRPQGGTEAFF

v_call: TRBV7-9
d_call: .
cdr3_aa: CASSSRLGGPTTDTQYF

v_call: TRBV15
d_call: TRBD2
cdr3_aa: CATSPGTSGRAGEQYF

v_call: TRBV14
d_call: .
cdr3_aa: CASSSLGKVIEGETQYF

v_call: TRBV21-1
d_call: .
cdr3_aa: CASSKEVGGGSNQPQHF

v_call: TRBV7-2
d_call: TRBD2
cdr3_aa: CASSLQLAGAVGTDTQYF

v_call: TRBV5-4
d_call: .
cdr3_aa: CASSHSASSYNEQFF

v_call: TRBV18
d_call: .
cdr3_aa: CASSSLTGQGNHSPLHF

v_call: TRBV18
d_call: TRBD2
cdr3_aa: CASSPGLARQGSYEQYF

v_call: TRBV9
d_call: TRBD2
cdr3_aa: CASSGHPGTSADNEQFF